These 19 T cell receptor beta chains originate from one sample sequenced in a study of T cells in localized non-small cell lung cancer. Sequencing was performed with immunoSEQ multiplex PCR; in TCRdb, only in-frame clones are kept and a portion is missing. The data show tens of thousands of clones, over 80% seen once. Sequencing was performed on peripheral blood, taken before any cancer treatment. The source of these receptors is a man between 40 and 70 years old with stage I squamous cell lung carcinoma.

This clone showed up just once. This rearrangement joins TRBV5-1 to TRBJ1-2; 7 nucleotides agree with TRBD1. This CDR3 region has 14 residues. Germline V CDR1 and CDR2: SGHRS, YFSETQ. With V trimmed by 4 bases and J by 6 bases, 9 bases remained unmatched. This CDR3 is CASSPGGGGNGYTF. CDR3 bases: TGCGCCAGCAGCCCTGGAGGAGGGGGCAATGGCTACACCTTC.

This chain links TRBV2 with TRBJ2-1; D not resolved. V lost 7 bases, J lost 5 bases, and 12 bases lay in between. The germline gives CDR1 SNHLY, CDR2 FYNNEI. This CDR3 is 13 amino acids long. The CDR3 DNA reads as TGTGCCAGCAATTTGGACGGTAACAATGAGCAGTTCTTC. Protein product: CASNLDGNNEQFF.

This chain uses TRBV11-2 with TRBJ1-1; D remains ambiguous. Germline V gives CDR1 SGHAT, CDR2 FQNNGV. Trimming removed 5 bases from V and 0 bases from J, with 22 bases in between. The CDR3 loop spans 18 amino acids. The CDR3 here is CASSRDGLGGIMNTEAFF. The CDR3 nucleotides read TGTGCCAGCAGCAGAGATGGGTTAGGAGGCATAATGAACACTGAAGCTTTCTTT.

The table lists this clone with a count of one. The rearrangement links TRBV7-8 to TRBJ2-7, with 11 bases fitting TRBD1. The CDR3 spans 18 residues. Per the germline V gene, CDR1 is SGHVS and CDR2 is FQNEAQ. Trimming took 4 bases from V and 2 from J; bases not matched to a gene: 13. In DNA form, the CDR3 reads TGTGCCAGCAGCTCTAGGACAGGGGGCGAACGGGCTGCCTACGAGCAGTACTTC. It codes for CASSSRTGGERAAYEQYF.

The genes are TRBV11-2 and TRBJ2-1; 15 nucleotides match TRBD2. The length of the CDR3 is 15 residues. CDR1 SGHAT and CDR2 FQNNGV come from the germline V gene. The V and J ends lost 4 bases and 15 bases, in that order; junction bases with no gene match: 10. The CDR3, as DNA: TGTGCCAGCAGCTCGAGGACTAGCGGGGGGGATAAAATGTTCTTC. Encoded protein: CASSSRTSGGDKMFF.

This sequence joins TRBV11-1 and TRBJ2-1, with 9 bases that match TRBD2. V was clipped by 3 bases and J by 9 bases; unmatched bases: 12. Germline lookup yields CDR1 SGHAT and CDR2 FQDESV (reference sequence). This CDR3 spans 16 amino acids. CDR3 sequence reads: CASSLGGGALVTEQFF. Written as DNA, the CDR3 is TGTGCCAGCAGCTTGGGCGGGGGGGCCTTGGTAACTGAGCAGTTCTTC.

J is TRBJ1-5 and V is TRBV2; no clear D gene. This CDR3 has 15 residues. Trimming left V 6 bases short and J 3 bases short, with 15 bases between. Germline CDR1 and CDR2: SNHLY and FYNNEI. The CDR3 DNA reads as TGTGCCAGCAGCATAGGACGCTCCCTCAATCAGCCCCAGCATTTT. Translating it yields CASSIGRSLNQPQHF.

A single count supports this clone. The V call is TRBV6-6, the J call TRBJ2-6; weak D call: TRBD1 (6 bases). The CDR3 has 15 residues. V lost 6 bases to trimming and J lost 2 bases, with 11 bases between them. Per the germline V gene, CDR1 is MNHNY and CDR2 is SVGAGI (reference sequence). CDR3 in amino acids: CASSRQATGANVLTF. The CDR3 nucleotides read TGTGCCAGCAGCCGACAGGCAACTGGGGCCAACGTCCTGACTTTC.

The CDR3 nucleotides are TGTGCCAGCTCACCTATGGGGGGAGCTGCCTACTCTGGAAACACCATATATTTT. Its translation is CASSPMGGAAYSGNTIYF. The chain joins TRBV18 to TRBJ1-3; perhaps TRBD1 as D (5 bases). V gave up 3 bases and J gave up 0 bases, with 18 bases separating them. Germline V lookup: CDR1 KGHSH, CDR2 LQKENI. The CDR3 is 18 residues long.

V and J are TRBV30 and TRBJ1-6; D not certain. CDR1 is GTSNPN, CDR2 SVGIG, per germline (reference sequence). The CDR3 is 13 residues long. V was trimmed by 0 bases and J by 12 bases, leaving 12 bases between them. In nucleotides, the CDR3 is TGTGCCTGGAGTGTAAACGGTAGGCAACCCCTCCACTTT. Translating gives CAWSVNGRQPLHF. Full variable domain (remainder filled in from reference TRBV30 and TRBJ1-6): SQTIHQWPATLVQPVGSPLSLECTVEGTSNPNLYWYRQAAGRGLQLLFYSVGIGQISSEVPQNLSASRPQDRQFILSSKKLLLSDSGFYLCAWSVNGRQPLHFGNGTRLTVT.

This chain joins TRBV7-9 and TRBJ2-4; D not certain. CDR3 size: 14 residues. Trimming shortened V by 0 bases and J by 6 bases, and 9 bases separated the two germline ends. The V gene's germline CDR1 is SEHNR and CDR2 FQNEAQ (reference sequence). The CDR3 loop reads CASSLATNLNIQYF. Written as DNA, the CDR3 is TGTGCCAGCAGCTTAGCCACTAACTTAAACATTCAGTACTTC.

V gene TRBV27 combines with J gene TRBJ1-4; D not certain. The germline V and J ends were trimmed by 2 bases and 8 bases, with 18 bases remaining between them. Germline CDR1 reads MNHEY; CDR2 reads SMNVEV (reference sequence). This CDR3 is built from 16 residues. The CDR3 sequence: CASSLRTALGWEKLFF. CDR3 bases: TGTGCCAGCAGTTTAAGGACCGCGCTAGGTTGGGAAAAACTGTTTTTT.

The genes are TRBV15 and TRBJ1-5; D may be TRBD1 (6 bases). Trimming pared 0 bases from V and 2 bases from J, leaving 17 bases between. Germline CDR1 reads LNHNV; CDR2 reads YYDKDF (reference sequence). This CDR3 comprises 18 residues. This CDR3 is CATSRDSNTGSGNQPQHF. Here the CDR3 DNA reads TGTGCCACCAGCAGAGATTCCAACACAGGGTCGGGCAATCAGCCCCAGCATTTT.

CDR3 DNA: TGTGCCAGCAGCTCCCTGACAGGTGGTGAGGGTACTGAAGCTTTCTTT. It encodes CASSSLTGGEGTEAFF. The chain joins TRBV7-9 to TRBJ1-1, with D possibly matching TRBD1 (6 bases). Germline V CDR1 and CDR2: SEHNR, FQNEAQ (reference sequence). This CDR3 region has 16 residues. The germline V and J ends were trimmed by 4 bases and 5 bases, with 20 bases remaining between them.

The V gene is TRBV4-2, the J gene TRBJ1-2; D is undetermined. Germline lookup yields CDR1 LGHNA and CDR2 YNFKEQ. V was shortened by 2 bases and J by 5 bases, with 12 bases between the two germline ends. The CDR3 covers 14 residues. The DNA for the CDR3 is TGTGCCAGCAGCCAATCCGATGTGGATTATGGCTACACCTTC. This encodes CASSQSDVDYGYTF.

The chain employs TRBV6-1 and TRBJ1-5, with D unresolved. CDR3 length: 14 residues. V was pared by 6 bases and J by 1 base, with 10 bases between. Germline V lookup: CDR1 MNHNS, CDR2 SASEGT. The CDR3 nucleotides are TGTGCCAGCAGGACGGAACAGAGCAATCAGCCCCAGCATTTT. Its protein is CASRTEQSNQPQHF.

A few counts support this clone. The CDR3 bases are TGTGCCAGCAGCGCCGGGACTACCCAGCATTTT. This encodes CASSAGTTQHF. The gene calls are TRBV5-5 and TRBJ1-5, with a possible D match to TRBD1 (5 bases). This CDR3 is 11 amino acids long. CDR1 is SGHKS, CDR2 YYEKEE, per germline (reference sequence). V lost 4 bases and J 11 bases, leaving 10 bases between the germline ends.

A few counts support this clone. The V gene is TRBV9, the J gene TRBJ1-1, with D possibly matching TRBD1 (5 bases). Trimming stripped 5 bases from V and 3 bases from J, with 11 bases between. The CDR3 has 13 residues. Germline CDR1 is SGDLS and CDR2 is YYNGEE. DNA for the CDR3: TGTGCCAGCAGTCAGGGCTGGGACACTGAAGCTTTCTTT. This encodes CASSQGWDTEAFF.

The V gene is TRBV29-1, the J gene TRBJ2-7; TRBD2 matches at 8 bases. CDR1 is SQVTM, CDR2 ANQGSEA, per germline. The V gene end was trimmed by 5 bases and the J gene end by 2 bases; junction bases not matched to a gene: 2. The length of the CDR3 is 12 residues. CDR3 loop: CSVSGGAYEQYF. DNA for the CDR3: TGCAGCGTTAGCGGGGGAGCCTACGAGCAGTACTTC.